This T cell receptor (beta chain) was sequenced during a study of identical twins. This clonotype was counted only a few times. What it binds is unknown. Regarding the study as a whole: Modelling approaches yielded underestimates of out-of-frame TCR alpha sharing between monozygotic twins. Part of the zero-insertion signal could reflect confounding by invariant MAIT and iNKT cells. It was cross-sectional statistical analysis, not following the same donors, that the conclusions relied on.

A universal primer site was created by template switching, with the cDNA bearing unique molecular identifiers. MiXCR, run by TCRdb on the 5' RACE reads, gives a single entry per CDR3 protein. Of 550,000 to 700,000 distinct CDR3 sequences listed, 9.6% are singletons. The V and J ends lost 0 bases and 2 bases, in that order; junction bases with no gene match: 0. The germline V gene has CDR1 MNHEY and CDR2 SVGEGT. The length of the CDR3 is 14 residues. This sample was shared with a second study, whose subject was yellow fever vaccine responses in identical twins.

The material sequenced was PBMCs. The sequence was obtained from a woman aged 18-30 years in good health. The chain is built from TRBV6-2 or TRBV6-3 and TRBJ2-7; 8 nucleotides agree with TRBD2. The CDR3 bases are TGTGCCAGCAGTTACTCGACTAGCGCCTACGAGCAGTACTTC. The encoded protein is CASSYSTSAYEQYF.